This T cell receptor (beta chain) was captured by sequencing in a study of T cell responses to AZD1222 COVID-19 vaccine. Study observations and caveats: A mostly white British donor set with more females was recruited, and clonal diversity was possibly underestimated. Vaccine-related CD4 TCRs covered spike, predominating at 160-218 and 743-854. None of the repertoires were sampled until the peak T cell response had passed.

As concerns this clone: Its target is not known.

Clones were sequenced by immunoSEQ multiplex PCR, and TCRdb holds only the in-frame ones, with some missing. The data show some 150,000 clones, roughly 90% seen once. The TCR comes from an adult who received the AZD1222 COVID-19 vaccine. The sample was peripheral blood, taken 28 days after the second AZD1222 dose.

CDR3 nucleotides: TGTGCCAGCAGCTTGGGTAGCGGGAGGGCCAGGGGTTATGCCGAGCAGTTCTTC. Translated: CASSLGSGRARGYAEQFF. This chain connects TRBV5-4 to TRBJ2-1, with TRBD2 matching 11 bases. Germline trimming cut 0 bases from V and 10 bases from J; bases unmatched to any gene: 15. The length of the CDR3 is 18 residues. The germline V gene encodes CDR1 SGHNT and CDR2 YYREEE (reference sequence).